The 27 T cell receptor beta chains given below trace back to one sample, sequenced in a study of T cells in Graves' hyperthyroidism and ophthalmopathy. Amplified regions were TCR beta CDR3 sequences from RNA transcripts. The HTBI set primed first-round TCR CDR3 RT-PCR. Each CDR3 protein gets one entry after TCRdb re-called the multiplex PCR reads with MiXCR. This table holds 200,000 to 250,000 distinct CDR3 sequences, about 15% found once. Sequences were obtained from blood. Receptor source: a young woman with Graves' ophthalmopathy.

At least ten counts were recorded for this clonotype. This chain's CDR3 is CASSDSSGSSYEQYF. The CDR3 region has the DNA TGTGCCAGCAGTGACTCTAGCGGGAGCTCCTACGAGCAGTACTTC. The chain carries TRBV6-4 and TRBJ2-7, with 9 bases aligning to TRBD2. The CDR3 loop spans 15 amino acids. Trimming took 0 bases from V and 0 from J; bases not matched to a gene: 0. Germline V gives CDR1 MRHNA, CDR2 SNTAGT.

This clonotype was detected ten times or more. The chain is built from TRBV28 and TRBJ2-7; tentative D call: TRBD2 (6 bases). The length of the CDR3 is 16 residues. The V gene lost 4 bases and the J gene lost 2 bases, with 18 bases spanning the gap. Germline lookup yields CDR1 MDHEN and CDR2 SYDVKM. DNA for the CDR3: TGTGCCAGCAGTTCATCCGGGACTCCGCCGACCTACGAGCAGTACTTC. Its translation: CASSSSGTPPTYEQYF.

This clonotype was seen repeatedly, ten times or more. V is TRBV27 and J is TRBJ1-2, with 9 bases matching TRBD1. V dropped 6 bases and J dropped 2; count of bases not matched to a gene: 7. Germline V gives CDR1 MNHEY, CDR2 SMNVEV (reference sequence). This CDR3 comprises 15 residues. The CDR3 sequence: CASSLYGQGNYGYTF. CDR3 bases: TGTGCCAGCAGCCTATACGGACAGGGGAACTATGGCTACACCTTC.

This clonotype came up many times. The J gene is TRBJ2-5, the V gene TRBV7-9; no firm D call. Trimming cost V 1 base and J 5 bases, with 11 bases left between them. The length of the CDR3 is 14 residues. Per germline, CDR1 SEHNR and CDR2 FQNEAQ (reference sequence). The CDR3 spells CASSLDNFLETQYF. The CDR3 DNA follows: TGTGCCAGCAGCTTAGATAACTTTTTGGAGACCCAGTACTTC. The complete variable domain, with remaining parts taken from reference TRBV7-9 and TRBJ2-5, reads DTGVSQNPRHKITKRGQNVTFRCDPISEHNRLYWYRQTLGQGPEFLTYFQNEAQLEKSRLLSDRFSAERPKGSFSTLEIQRTEQGDSAMYLCASSLDNFLETQYFGPGTRLLVL.

CDR3 amino acids: CSALAGGPGGDYEQYF. The DNA for the CDR3 is TGCAGTGCGTTAGCGGGAGGGCCGGGGGGGGACTACGAGCAGTACTTC. The rearrangement uses TRBV20-1 and TRBJ2-7; TRBD2 matches 11 bases. The CDR3 is 16 residues long. Germline V gene sequence: CDR1 DFQATT, CDR2 SNEGSKA (reference sequence). Trimming took 6 bases from V and 3 from J; bases not matched to a gene: 13.

In this sample, this clonotype turned up many times. V gene TRBV7-9 combines with J gene TRBJ1-1; TRBD1 agrees at 7 bases. The CDR3 covers 13 residues. Germline V gives CDR1 SEHNR, CDR2 FQNEAQ (reference sequence). Losses at the gene ends were 6 bases for V and 6 bases for J; bases not matched to a gene: 7. The chain's CDR3 is CASSWEGAAEAFF. The CDR3 DNA follows: TGTGCCAGCAGTTGGGAGGGGGCCGCTGAAGCTTTCTTT.

Many counts were recorded for this clonotype. The chain is built from TRBV5-6 and TRBJ2-1; D perhaps matches TRBD2 (5 bases). V was pared by 4 bases and J by 0 bases, with 8 bases between. The CDR3 consists of 14 residues. From germline, CDR1 is SGHDT and CDR2 YYEEEE. The chain's CDR3 is CASSHRDSYNEQFF. CDR3 coding DNA: TGTGCCAGCAGCCACCGGGACTCCTACAATGAGCAGTTCTTC.

The chain employs TRBV7-9 and TRBJ2-5, with TRBD2 matching over 7 bases. J was trimmed by 1 base and V by 5 bases; bases with no gene match: 10. The CDR3 has 16 residues. CDR1 and CDR2 from the germline V gene are SEHNR and FQNEAQ (reference sequence). This CDR3 reads CASSQGPAGIQETQYF. The CDR3 DNA sequence: TGTGCCAGCAGCCAAGGACCAGCGGGAATCCAAGAGACCCAGTACTTC.

This clonotype was detected ten times or more. This chain joins TRBV3-1 and TRBJ2-1; TRBD2 matches at 8 bases. The CDR3 runs 14 residues. Germline values: CDR1 LGHDT, CDR2 YNNKEL (reference sequence). The V segment lost 3 bases and the J segment 9 bases; nucleotides outside the gene matches: 7. The CDR3 region is CASSQGLVLTEQFF. The CDR3 coding sequence is TGTGCCAGCAGCCAGGGACTAGTCTTGACTGAGCAGTTCTTC.

At least ten counts were recorded for this clonotype. This chain connects TRBV2 to TRBJ2-4, with D unclear. This CDR3 comprises 13 residues. V lost 6 bases to trimming and J lost 0 bases, with 6 bases between them. Per the germline V gene, CDR1 is SNHLY and CDR2 is FYNNEI. CDR3 bases: TGTGCCAGCAGATATGAAGCCAAAAACATTCAGTACTTC. It codes for CASRYEAKNIQYF.

The V gene is TRBV28, the J gene TRBJ2-7; 7 bases agree with TRBD2. Trimming removed 0 bases from V and 0 bases from J; junction bases left unmatched: 2. Germline CDR1 MDHEN, CDR2 SYDVKM. This CDR3 is 15 amino acids long. For the CDR3, the DNA is TGTGCCAGCAGTTTATGGGGGGGGAGCTCCTACGAGCAGTACTTC. It translates to CASSLWGGSSYEQYF.

This clonotype appeared many times. V is TRBV20-1 and J is TRBJ2-3; 7 positions agree with TRBD1. Germline V gene data show CDR1 as DFQATT and CDR2 as SNEGSKA (reference sequence). V lost 2 bases to trimming and J lost 1 base; unmatched junction nucleotides: 6. There are 15 residues in the CDR3. The CDR3 DNA reads TGCAGTGCTAGACGGGACAGCCCCCGCACAGATACGCAGTATTTT. It yields the protein CSARRDSPRTDTQYF.

This clonotype was recorded many times. V is TRBV28 and J is TRBJ2-5, with 7 nucleotides matching TRBD1. CDR1 is MDHEN, CDR2 SYDVKM, per germline. Trimming at V came to 4 bases and at J to 1 base, leaving 3 bases not matched to a gene. The CDR3 is made up of 14 amino acids. The CDR3 DNA reads as TGTGCCAGCAGTTCCCGGGACAGCCAAGAGACCCAGTACTTC. It is translated as CASSSRDSQETQYF. Complete variable domain (other parts from reference TRBV28 and TRBJ2-5): DVKVTQSSRYLVKRTGEKVFLECVQDMDHENMFWYRQDPGLGLRLIYFSYDVKMKEKGDIPEGYSVSREKKERFSLILESASTNQTSMYLCASSSRDSQETQYFGPGTRLLVL.

This clonotype was seen ten or more times. This chain connects TRBV13 to TRBJ2-4; TRBD1 aligns across 11 bases. V was pared by 5 bases and J by 2 bases, with 5 bases of the junction left unmatched. The CDR3 covers 16 residues. Germline V gene lookup returns CDR1 PRHDT and CDR2 FYEKMQ (reference sequence). In DNA, the CDR3 is TGTGCCAGCAGCCTCGGACAGGGGGCACCCAAAAACATTCAGTACTTC. This encodes CASSLGQGAPKNIQYF.

In its sample, this clonotype was seen many times. This chain links TRBV12-3 or TRBV12-4 with TRBJ2-1; 10 positions agree with TRBD2. With 2 bases clipped from V and 6 bases from J, the junction kept 1 base outside the gene matches. The length of the CDR3 is 14 residues. The CDR3 coding sequence is TGTGCCAGCAGTTTAAGACTAGCGGGCAATGAGCAGTTCTTC. This gives the protein CASSLRLAGNEQFF.

The CDR3 nucleotides read TGCGCCAGCAGCCAAGATGCCCCCCTTTCCTACAATGAGCAGTTCTTC. Amino acid sequence: CASSQDAPLSYNEQFF. The chain combines TRBV4-3 with TRBJ2-1, with D unresolved. V was shortened by 0 bases and J by 1 base, with 10 bases between the two germline ends. The CDR3 is made up of 16 amino acids. The germline CDR1 and CDR2 sequences are LGHNA and YSLEER.

This clonotype came up many times. The gene calls are TRBV5-1 and TRBJ2-7; D is uncertain. Trimming took 2 bases from V and 4 from J, leaving 16 bases between them. The CDR3 extends over 15 amino acids. From germline, CDR1 is SGHRS and CDR2 YFSETQ. The CDR3 reads CASSFDGTAWYEQYF. For the CDR3, the DNA is TGCGCCAGCAGCTTTGACGGAACAGCCTGGTACGAGCAGTACTTC.

With respect to this clonotype: This may stem from a read error, because a much larger clone lies one nucleotide away. The chain carries TRBV27 and TRBJ2-7, with TRBD2 identical over 9 bases. The J call may be in error: the DNA end matches TRBJ2-1 better. Germline CDR1 and CDR2: MNHEY and SMNVEV (reference sequence). The CDR3 has 17 residues. CDR3 sequence (DNA): TGTGCCAGCAGTTTTAGACTAGCGGAAAGTCGATCCTACGAGCAGTTCTTC. It codes for CASSFRLAESRSYEQFF.

The V gene is TRBV5-4, the J gene TRBJ1-1; tentative D call: TRBD1 (6 bases). Trimming pared 4 bases from V and 7 bases from J, leaving 20 bases between. The germline V gene encodes CDR1 SGHNT and CDR2 YYREEE (reference sequence). The CDR3 is 15 amino acids. The CDR3 region has the DNA TGTGCCAGCAGCAGTAGGACAGAGGGGCACGTTGAAGCTTTCTTT. This encodes CASSSRTEGHVEAFF.

This clonotype was seen at least ten times. V is TRBV24-1 and J is TRBJ1-1; D is unresolved. This CDR3 spans 13 amino acids. Germline values: CDR1 KGHDR, CDR2 SFDVKD. V was cut by 0 bases and J by 3 bases, with 4 bases left in between. CDR3 nucleotides: TGTGCCACCAGTGATTTGGATTACACTGAAGCTTTCTTT. This encodes CATSDLDYTEAFF.

This clonotype was found many times. The chain carries TRBV20-1 and TRBJ2-3; D is unresolved. V dropped 2 bases and J dropped 0 bases, with 9 bases sitting between them. The CDR3 extends over 14 amino acids. Germline V gene data show CDR1 as DFQATT and CDR2 as SNEGSKA (reference sequence). This CDR3 is CSARQSPSTDTQYF. Here the CDR3 DNA reads TGCAGTGCTAGACAGTCCCCCAGCACAGATACGCAGTATTTT.

The table lists this clonotype with many counts. The V gene is TRBV7-3, the J gene TRBJ2-1; no clear D. The CDR3 loop spans 16 amino acids. Trimming left V 0 bases short and J 0 bases short, with 9 bases between. Germline V gene sequence: CDR1 SGHTA, CDR2 FQGTGA. The CDR3, as DNA: TGTGCCAGCAGCTTAACGCCGGTTACCTCCTACAATGAGCAGTTCTTC. It is translated as CASSLTPVTSYNEQFF.

J is TRBJ1-6 and V is TRBV6-6, with TRBD1 as a possible D gene (6 bases). Germline V gene lookup returns CDR1 MNHNY and CDR2 SVGAGI (reference sequence). The CDR3 spans 15 residues. V was pared by 0 bases and J by 9 bases, with 12 bases between. CDR3 sequence reads: CASSYSGGRGSPLHF. In nucleotides, the CDR3 is TGTGCCAGCAGTTACTCTGGGGGGCGAGGTTCACCCCTCCACTTT.

V is TRBV30 and J is TRBJ2-3, with a weak D call TRBD2 (7 bases). The V end lost 2 bases, the J end lost 0 bases, and 18 bases lay between the germline ends. The V gene's germline CDR1 is GTSNPN and CDR2 SVGIG (reference sequence). The CDR3 has 17 amino acids. Here the CDR3 reads CAWSYGGRVESTDTQYF. CDR3 coding DNA: TGTGCCTGGAGTTACGGGGGGCGAGTTGAAAGCACAGATACGCAGTATTTT. Drawing the rest from reference TRBV30 and TRBJ2-3, the complete variable domain is SQTIHQWPATLVQPVGSPLSLECTVEGTSNPNLYWYRQAAGRGLQLLFYSVGIGQISSEVPQNLSASRPQDRQFILSSKKLLLSDSGFYLCAWSYGGRVESTDTQYFGPGTRLTVL.

The table lists this clonotype with many counts. V gene TRBV13 combines with J gene TRBJ2-2; D is uncertain. The CDR3 has 16 residues. Germline V gene data show CDR1 as PRHDT and CDR2 as FYEKMQ (reference sequence). Trimming stripped 1 base from V and 5 bases from J, with 14 bases between. The DNA of the CDR3 is TGTGCCAGCAGCTTAGTGGGCTCCACCGGGACCGGGGAGCTGTTTTTT. This sequence encodes CASSLVGSTGTGELFF.

This clonotype was seen repeatedly, ten times or more. V is TRBV20-1 and J is TRBJ2-7, with a weak D call TRBD2 (6 bases). Per germline, CDR1 DFQATT and CDR2 SNEGSKA (reference sequence). The CDR3 has 13 amino acids. The V and J ends lost 0 bases and 2 bases respectively, with 8 bases between them. The CDR3 nucleotides are TGCAGTGCTAGAGAGCCGGGGGCCTACGAGCAGTACTTC. Its translation is CSAREPGAYEQYF.

The table lists this clonotype with many counts. The V and J genes are TRBV28 and TRBJ2-3; no firm D call. With 3 bases removed from V and 2 bases from J, the gap between germline ends came to 9 bases. The CDR3 is 14 residues long. Germline CDR1 and CDR2: MDHEN and SYDVKM. This CDR3 reads CASSFWGSTDTQYF. The DNA of the CDR3 is TGTGCCAGCAGTTTTTGGGGATCCACAGATACGCAGTATTTT. Together with reference TRBV28 and TRBJ2-3, the CDR3 gives the full variable domain: DVKVTQSSRYLVKRTGEKVFLECVQDMDHENMFWYRQDPGLGLRLIYFSYDVKMKEKGDIPEGYSVSREKKERFSLILESASTNQTSMYLCASSFWGSTDTQYFGPGTRLTVL.